This is a list of T cell receptor beta chains from one sample in a study of T cell repertoires in cytomegalovirus infection. These receptors' targets are unknown. MiXCR, applied by TCRdb to the reads, yields one record per CDR3 protein. The sample carries around 100,000 distinct CDR3 sequences, under 35% recorded once. The sequenced sample was CD8+ T cells from cultured PBMCs, obtained from culture after CMV antigen stimulation. The origin of the receptors is a human donor in good health (CMV status not recorded). Some clones in this sample may be carry-over from other donors' samples. Both conserved end residues are part of each CDR3.

J gene: TRBJ2-1; CDR3 length: 15; V gene: TRBV7-9; CDR3 protein: CASRVEAGDHNEQFF
J gene: TRBJ2-6; CDR3 length: 14; V gene: TRBV19; CDR3 protein: CASRDISGANVLTF
J gene: TRBJ2-7; CDR3 length: 14; V gene: TRBV18; CDR3 protein: CASSPTGSSYEQYF
J gene: TRBJ1-3; CDR3 length: 16; V gene: TRBV6-1; CDR3 protein: CASSESGTDSGNTIYF
J gene: TRBJ2-6; CDR3 length: 14; V gene: TRBV6-5; CDR3 protein: CASTPGAGANVLTF
J gene: TRBJ2-3; CDR3 length: 15; V gene: TRBV7-9; CDR3 protein: CASSLQGGNTDTQYF
J gene: TRBJ2-1; CDR3 length: 11; V gene: TRBV25-1; CDR3 protein: CASSATGQQFF
J gene: TRBJ2-3; CDR3 length: 15; V gene: TRBV24-1; CDR3 protein: CATSDMGDYTDTQYF
J gene: TRBJ2-3; CDR3 length: 15; V gene: TRBV4-1; CDR3 protein: CASSQGRGSTDTQYF
J gene: TRBJ2-7; CDR3 length: 15; V gene: TRBV7-2; CDR3 protein: CASSLQTGAVYEQYF
J gene: TRBJ1-1; CDR3 length: 13; V gene: TRBV6-6; CDR3 protein: CASSSVRSTEAFF
J gene: TRBJ1-6; CDR3 length: 17; V gene: TRBV4-1; CDR3 protein: CASSQELDYSYNSPLHF
J gene: TRBJ2-1; CDR3 length: 13; V gene: TRBV12-5; CDR3 protein: CASGFGEATEQFF
J gene: TRBJ2-1; CDR3 length: 16; V gene: TRBV20-1; CDR3 protein: CSARRAGVGSYNEQFF
J gene: TRBJ2-3; CDR3 length: 14; V gene: TRBV7-2; CDR3 protein: CASSARGSTDTQYF
J gene: TRBJ2-7; CDR3 length: 16; V gene: TRBV4-1; CDR3 protein: CASSLRAAGGFYEQYF
J gene: TRBJ1-1; CDR3 length: 15; V gene: TRBV7-6; CDR3 protein: CASSLAQGMNTEAFF
J gene: TRBJ1-1; CDR3 length: 13; V gene: TRBV12-3/TRBV12-4; CDR3 protein: CASSFPGNTEAFF
J gene: TRBJ2-3; CDR3 length: 16; V gene: TRBV7-9; CDR3 protein: CASSSRTGVSTDTQYF